This TCR beta chain was sequenced in a study of esophageal squamous cell carcinoma under preoperative chemotherapy. Time point indicated: after preoperative PTX-NDP chemotherapy. Paclitaxel-nedaplatin chemotherapy was given to patients ahead of their surgery. Per germline, CDR1 MNHEY and CDR2 SVGAGI. CDR3 length: 15 amino acids. TCRdb recomputed calls from the PCR reads with MiXCR, one row per CDR3 protein. The data hold around 34,000 distinct CDR3 sequences, with 50% to 60% observed a single time. On this clonotype: The junction and the germline gene differ at one end; a read error may be behind it.

Sampling was carried out from a patient given preoperative chemotherapy. This rearrangement joins TRBV6-5 to TRBJ2-3; D gene uncertain. The source is a human donor with esophageal squamous cell carcinoma. The donor label of this sample is uncertain. CDR3 sequence: CARSYPTVSTEKQYF. In nucleotides, the CDR3 is TGTGCCCGCAGTTACCCGACTGTGAGCACAGAGAAGCAGTATTTT.